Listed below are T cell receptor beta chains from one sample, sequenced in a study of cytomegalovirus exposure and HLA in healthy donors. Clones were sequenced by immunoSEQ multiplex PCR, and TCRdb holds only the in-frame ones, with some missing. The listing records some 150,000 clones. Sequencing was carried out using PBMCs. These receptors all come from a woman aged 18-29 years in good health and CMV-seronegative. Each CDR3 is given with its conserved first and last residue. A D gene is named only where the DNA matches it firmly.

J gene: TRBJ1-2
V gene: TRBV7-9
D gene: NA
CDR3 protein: CASSSTGVSYGYTF
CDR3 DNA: TGTGCCAGCAGCTCGACGGGGGTGTCCTATGGCTACACCTTC

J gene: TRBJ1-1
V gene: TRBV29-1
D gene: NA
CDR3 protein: CSVERRLVTEAFF
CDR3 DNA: TGCAGCGTTGAACGGAGACTTGTTACTGAAGCTTTCTTT

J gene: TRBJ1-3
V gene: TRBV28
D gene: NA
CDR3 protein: CASSFLAGSGNTIYF
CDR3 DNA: NA

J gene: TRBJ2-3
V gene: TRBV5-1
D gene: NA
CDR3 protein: CASSFLAGSTDTQYF
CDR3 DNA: TGCGCCAGCAGCTTTCTGGCAGGAAGCACAGATACGCAGTATTTT

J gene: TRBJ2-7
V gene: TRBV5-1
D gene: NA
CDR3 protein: CASSLGQGLSMEQYF
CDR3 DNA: TGCGCCAGCAGCTTGGGGCAGGGTTTGTCTATGGAGCAGTACTTC

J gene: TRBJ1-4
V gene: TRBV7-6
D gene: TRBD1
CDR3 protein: CASSPLTGREEKLFF
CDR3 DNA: TGTGCCAGCAGCCCACTGACAGGGAGAGAAGAAAAACTGTTTTTT

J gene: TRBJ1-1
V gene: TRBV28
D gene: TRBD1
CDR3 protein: CASSLNRGSTEAFF
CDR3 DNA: TGTGCCAGCAGTTTAAACAGGGGTTCTACTGAAGCTTTCTTT

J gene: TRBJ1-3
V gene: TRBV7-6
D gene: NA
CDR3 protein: CAAGEISGNTIYF
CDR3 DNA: TGTGCCGCAGGGGAAATCTCTGGAAACACCATATATTTT

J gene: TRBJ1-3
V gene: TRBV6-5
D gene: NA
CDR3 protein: CASSYGPRKGNTIYF
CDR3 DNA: TGTGCCAGCAGTTACGGCCCCCGTAAGGGAAACACCATATATTTT

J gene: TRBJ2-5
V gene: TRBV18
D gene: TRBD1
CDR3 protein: CASSRPGGEEQYF
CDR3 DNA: TGTGCCAGCTCACGACCAGGGGGCGAAGAGCAGTACTTC

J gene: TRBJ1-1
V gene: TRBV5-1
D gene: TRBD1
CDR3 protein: CASSGGDRDNTEAFF
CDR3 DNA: TGCGCCAGCAGCGGCGGGGACAGGGATAACACTGAAGCTTTCTTT

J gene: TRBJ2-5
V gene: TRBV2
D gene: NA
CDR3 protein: CASSPPGQETQYF
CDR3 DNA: TGTGCCAGCAGTCCACCGGGGCAAGAGACCCAGTACTTC

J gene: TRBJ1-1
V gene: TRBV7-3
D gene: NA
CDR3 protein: CASSLGHWGLRTEAFF
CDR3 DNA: TGTGCCAGCAGCCTGGGACACTGGGGCCTCCGCACTGAAGCTTTCTTT

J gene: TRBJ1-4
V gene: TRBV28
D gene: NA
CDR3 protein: CASNSYNEKLFF
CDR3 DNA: TGTGCCAGCAACAGTTATAATGAAAAACTGTTTTTT

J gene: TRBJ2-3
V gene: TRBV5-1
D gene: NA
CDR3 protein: CASSLAWTSTDTQYF
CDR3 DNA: TGCGCCAGCAGCTTGGCCTGGACTAGCACAGATACGCAGTATTTT

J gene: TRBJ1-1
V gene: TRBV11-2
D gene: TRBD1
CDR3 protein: CASSSDRGTEAFF
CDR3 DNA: TGTGCCAGCAGTTCTGACAGGGGCACTGAAGCTTTCTTT

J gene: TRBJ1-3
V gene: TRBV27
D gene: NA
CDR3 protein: CASSFNSSPGNTIYF
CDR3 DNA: TGTGCCAGCAGTTTCAACAGCAGCCCTGGAAACACCATATATTTT

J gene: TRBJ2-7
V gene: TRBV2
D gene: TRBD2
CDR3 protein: CASGRFGREGYEQYF
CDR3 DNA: TGTGCCAGCGGGCGTTTTGGGCGGGAGGGCTACGAGCAGTACTTC

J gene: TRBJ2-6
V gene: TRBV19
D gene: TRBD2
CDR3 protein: CASSNAGLAGVGANVLTF
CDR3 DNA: TGTGCCAGTAGTAATGCGGGACTAGCGGGAGTTGGGGCCAACGTCCTGACTTTC

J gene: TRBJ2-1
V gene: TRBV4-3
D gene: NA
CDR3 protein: CASSPLLSGLNEQFF
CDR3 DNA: TGCGCCAGCAGCCCGCTTTTATCAGGGTTGAATGAGCAGTTCTTC

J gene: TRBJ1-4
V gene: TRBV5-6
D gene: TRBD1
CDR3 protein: CASSLWDRVNEKLFF
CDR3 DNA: TGTGCCAGCAGCTTATGGGACAGGGTTAATGAAAAACTGTTTTTT

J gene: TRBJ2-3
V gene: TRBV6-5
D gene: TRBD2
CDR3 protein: CASSPAGSTDTQYF
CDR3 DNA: TGTGCCAGCAGTCCAGCGGGGTCCACAGATACGCAGTATTTT

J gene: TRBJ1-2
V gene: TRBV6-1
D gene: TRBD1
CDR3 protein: CAGSERQGFNYGYTF
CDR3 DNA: TGTGCCGGCAGTGAAAGACAGGGGTTTAACTATGGCTACACCTTC

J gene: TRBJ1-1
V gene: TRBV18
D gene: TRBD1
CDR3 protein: CASSPQGVMNTEAFF
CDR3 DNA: TGTGCCAGCTCACCCCAGGGGGTAATGAACACTGAAGCTTTCTTT

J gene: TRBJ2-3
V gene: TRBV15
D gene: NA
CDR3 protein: CATSTALAPDVDTQYF
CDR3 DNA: TGTGCCACCAGCACAGCCCTAGCACCCGACGTCGATACGCAGTATTTT

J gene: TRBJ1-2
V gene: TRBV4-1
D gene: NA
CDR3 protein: CASSQVGQGRPNYGYTF
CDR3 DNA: TGCGCCAGCAGCCAAGTGGGGCAGGGTAGACCTAACTATGGCTACACCTTC

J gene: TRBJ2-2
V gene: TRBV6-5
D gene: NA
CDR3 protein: CASRGAGPGELFF
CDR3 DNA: TGTGCCAGCAGGGGAGCGGGTCCCGGGGAGCTGTTTTTT

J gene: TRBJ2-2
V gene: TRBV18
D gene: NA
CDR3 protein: CASLRTANTGELFF
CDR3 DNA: TGTGCCAGCTTGAGGACAGCAAACACCGGGGAGCTGTTTTTT

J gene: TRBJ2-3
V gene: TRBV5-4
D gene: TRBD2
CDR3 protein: CASSRGTSGRTDTQYF
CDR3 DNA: TGTGCATCAAGTAGGGGGACTAGCGGGAGAACAGATACGCAGTATTTT

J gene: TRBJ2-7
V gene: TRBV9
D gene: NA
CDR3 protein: CASSVGADHSYEQYF
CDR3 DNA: TGTGCCAGCAGCGTAGGAGCGGACCACTCCTACGAGCAGTACTTC

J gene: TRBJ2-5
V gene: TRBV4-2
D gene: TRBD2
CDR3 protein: CASSQDRGRAEETQYF
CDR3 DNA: TGTGCCAGCAGCCAAGATAGAGGGAGGGCCGAAGAGACCCAGTACTTC

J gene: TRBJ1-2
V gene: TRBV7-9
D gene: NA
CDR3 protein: CASSDRTANYGYTF
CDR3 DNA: TGTGCCAGCAGCGACAGGACAGCTAACTATGGCTACACCTTC

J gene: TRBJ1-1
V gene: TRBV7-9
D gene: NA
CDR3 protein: CASSLGAGLGTEAFF
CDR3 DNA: TGTGCCAGCAGCTTAGGGGCAGGGTTGGGCACTGAAGCTTTCTTT

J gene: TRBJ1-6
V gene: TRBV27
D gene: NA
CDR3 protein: CASSLFGRAGSPLHF
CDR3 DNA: TGTGCCAGCAGTTTATTTGGCAGGGCAGGTTCACCCCTCCACTTT

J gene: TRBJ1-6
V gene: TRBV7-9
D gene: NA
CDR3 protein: CASSSWPTGIDSPLHF
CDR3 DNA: TGTGCCAGCAGTTCCTGGCCTACGGGGATCGATTCACCCCTCCACTTT

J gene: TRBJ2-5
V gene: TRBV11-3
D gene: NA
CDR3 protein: CASSLGRTQETQYF
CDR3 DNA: TGTGCCAGCAGCTTAGGACGGACTCAAGAGACCCAGTACTTC